The 8 T cell receptor beta chains listed next were all sequenced from one sample in a study of blood T cell repertoires in COVID-19 (dated by TCRdb to 2020 to 2022). To prepare the library, the immunoSEQ multiplex PCR assay was applied. Not all clones reach the TCRdb copy of this immuneACCESS table, which keeps in-frame sequences only. Checked studies attribute under half of the gap to unresolved V genes and leave the rest unexplained. Present in this sample are 70,000 to 85,000 clones, approximately 86% of which were seen just once. The ten largest clonotypes hold about 2.1% of the sample. Sequenced input: peripheral blood. The receptors derive from a woman in her sixties or seventies with acute or convalescent COVID-19.

This clone was detected only a few times. V is TRBV10-3 and J is TRBJ2-7; tentative D call: TRBD1 (6 bases). Trimming removed 9 bases from V and 4 bases from J, with 19 bases in between. The CDR3 runs to 14 residues. Germline V gene sequence: CDR1 ENHRY, CDR2 SYGVKD. CDR3 protein: CAIRTEGERYEQYF. CDR3 nucleotides: TGTGCCATTAGGACAGAGGGGGAAAGATACGAGCAGTACTTC.

The chain employs TRBV10-3 and TRBJ1-5; 9 bases are a match to TRBD1. The length of the CDR3 is 16 residues. J was trimmed by 1 base and V by 2 bases; bases with no gene match: 3. The germline CDR1 and CDR2 sequences are ENHRY and SYGVKD. As DNA, the CDR3 is TGTGCCATCAGTGAGACAGGGGGCAAGAGCAATCAGCCCCAGCATTTT. Its protein product is CAISETGGKSNQPQHF.

As DNA, the CDR3 is TGCAGTGCTAGTCTTGCCGATTTTAGGCCCCAGCATTTT. Its translation is CSASLADFRPQHF. The chain is built from TRBV20-1 and TRBJ1-5; D not certain. This CDR3 has 13 amino acids. Trimming left V 3 bases short and J 9 bases short, with 15 bases between. CDR1 and CDR2 from the germline V gene are DFQATT and SNEGSKA (reference sequence).

This clone was counted once. The chain has TRBV4-1 and TRBJ2-1; 7 nucleotides align to TRBD2. This CDR3 region has 16 residues. CDR1 is MGHRA, CDR2 YSYEKL, per germline. V lost 4 bases to trimming and J lost 0 bases; unmatched junction nucleotides: 6. The CDR3 nucleotides read TGCGCCAGCAGCCGCGGGAGCCAGAGCTCCTACAATGAGCAGTTCTTC. This encodes CASSRGSQSSYNEQFF.

This chain uses TRBV6-5 with TRBJ1-6; TRBD1 matches at 7 bases. The CDR3 totals 15 residues. Germline assignment: CDR1 MNHEY and CDR2 SVGAGI. V lost 6 bases, J lost 0 bases, and 2 bases stayed unmatched. Here the CDR3 DNA reads TGTGCCAGCAGCTCAGGGGGCTCCTATAATTCACCCCTCCACTTT. It is translated as CASSSGGSYNSPLHF.

V usage is TRBV30 and J usage is TRBJ2-1; D may be TRBD2 (5 bases). Germline V gives CDR1 GTSNPN, CDR2 SVGIG (reference sequence). V shed 2 bases and J shed 8 bases, with 16 bases lying between them. CDR3 length equals 14 residues. Here the CDR3 reads CAWSRVRTQDEQFF. The CDR3 DNA is TGTGCCTGGAGTCGCGTCAGGACTCAGGATGAGCAGTTCTTC. The complete variable domain, with remaining parts taken from reference TRBV30 and TRBJ2-1, reads SQTIHQWPATLVQPVGSPLSLECTVEGTSNPNLYWYRQAAGRGLQLLFYSVGIGQISSEVPQNLSASRPQDRQFILSSKKLLLSDSGFYLCAWSRVRTQDEQFFGPGTRLTVL.

A few counts support this clone. V gene TRBV29-1 combines with J gene TRBJ2-7; possible D gene TRBD1, 5 bases. This CDR3 contains 14 residues. V lost 6 bases and J lost 0, with 15 bases in between. Germline CDR1 SQVTM, CDR2 ANQGSEA. The CDR3 DNA is TGCAGCGTCAAGACAGATGCCTACTCCTACGAGCAGTACTTC. Protein product: CSVKTDAYSYEQYF.

The rearrangement uses TRBV27 and TRBJ1-1, with D uncertain. Germline CDR1 MNHEY, CDR2 SMNVEV (reference sequence). This CDR3 is built from 15 residues. The germline V and J ends were trimmed by 3 bases and 0 bases, with 11 bases remaining between them. The CDR3 spells CASSLKSDMNTEAFF. CDR3 DNA sequence: TGTGCCAGCAGTTTGAAGTCAGACATGAACACTGAAGCTTTCTTT.